This TCR beta chain is drawn from a study of T-cell memory formation after mild COVID-19. A single record per CDR3 protein comes from TCRdb applying MiXCR to the 5' RACE reads. The sample contains 200,000 to 250,000 distinct CDR3 sequences, over 9% of which appear only once. The CDR3 has 16 residues. Germline V gene sequence: CDR1 SGHRS, CDR2 YFSETQ. V was pared by 1 base and J by 0 bases, with 13 bases between. The table lists this clonotype with a few counts. The chain links TRBV5-1 to TRBJ2-5; D is perhaps TRBD1 (6 bases). The sequenced material came from PBMCs or a T cell subset sorted from them (not recorded which). The receptor's source is a man between 18 and 35 years old who had mild COVID-19 (a few samples of this study predate the infection). Cell type and time point are not known. For the CDR3, the DNA is TGCGCCAGCAGCTTGTTGGTGGGGGCGTACCAAGAGACCCAGTACTTC. Translation: CASSLLVGAYQETQYF.